A selection of T cell receptor beta chains follows, all from one sample in a study of blood T cell repertoires in COVID-19. The data were produced by immunoSEQ multiplex PCR, yet TCRdb's version contains in-frame clones alone and is incomplete. This sample has around 94,000 clones, with roughly nine tenths found just once. The sample comprised peripheral blood. The receptors derive from a woman in her forties or fifties with COVID-19, enrolled during active disease. The CDR3 runs from the conserved cysteine through the conserved F or W. A D gene is named only where the DNA matches it firmly. Where a row states a size, it is once, few, many or the class of an expanded clone; other rows omit it.

NA	NA	TRBV4-1	TRBJ1-1	CASSQEQGGDPEAFF	TGCGCCAGCAGCCAAGAACAGGGTGGGGATCCTGAAGCTTTCTTT
NA	TRBD2	TRBV27	TRBJ2-3	CASSPLTSGGDTQYF	TGTGCCAGCAGTCCCTTAACTAGCGGGGGGGACACGCAGTATTTT
NA	TRBD2	TRBV5-1	TRBJ2-3	CASSSTGSSGGARDTQYF	TGCGCCAGCAGCTCCACAGGAAGTAGCGGGGGGGCACGAGATACGCAGTATTTT
NA	NA	TRBV5-1	TRBJ1-2	CASAGTLNYGYTF	TGCGCCAGCGCAGGGACTCTGAACTATGGCTACACCTTC
NA	NA	TRBV6-5	TRBJ1-2	CASRLDMNYGYTF	TGTGCCAGCAGACTCGACATGAACTATGGCTACACCTTC
NA	NA	TRBV24-1	TRBJ1-5	CATSDLTGTQPQHF	TGTGCCACCAGTGATTTAACAGGGACTCAGCCCCAGCATTTT
NA	TRBD2	TRBV28	TRBJ2-3	CASSLSGGAGDTQYF	TGTGCCAGCAGCCTTAGCGGGGGGGCCGGAGATACGCAGTATTTT
NA	NA	TRBV5-6	TRBJ1-5	CASSRGHGNQPQHF	TGTGCCAGCAGCAGGGGACACGGCAATCAGCCCCAGCATTTT
NA	TRBD1	TRBV3-1/TRBV3-2	TRBJ1-5	CASSQGPGRGPVDQPQHF	TGTGCCAGCAGCCAGGGGCCGGGAAGGGGGCCTGTGGATCAGCCCCAGCATTTT
NA	NA	TRBV28	TRBJ1-1	CASSFPGFPEAFF	TGTGCCAGCAGTTTCCCCGGGTTCCCTGAAGCTTTCTTT
NA	NA	TRBV25-1	TRBJ2-7	CASSDQGSAQYF	TGTGCCAGCAGTGATCAGGGCTCCGCGCAGTACTTC
NA	TRBD2	TRBV7-9	TRBJ2-3	CASSPRGEGFTDTQYF	TGTGCCAGCAGCCCACGCGGGGAGGGATTCACAGATACGCAGTATTTT
NA	NA	TRBV11-3	TRBJ1-1	CASSSGHWNTEAFF	TGTGCCAGCAGCTCGGGACATTGGAACACTGAAGCTTTCTTT
NA	TRBD1	TRBV13	TRBJ1-4	CASSRTGDYDEKLFF	TGTGCCAGCAGCAGGACAGGGGATTATGATGAAAAACTGTTTTTT
NA	NA	TRBV9	TRBJ2-3	CASSRTGDTQYF	TGTGCCAGCAGCCGAACAGGAGATACGCAGTATTTT
NA	TRBD1	TRBV10-3	TRBJ2-3	CATGTGNADTQYF	TGTGCCACCGGGACAGGGAATGCAGATACGCAGTATTTT
once	TRBD1	TRBV15	TRBJ2-7	CATSWRQGPYEQYF	TGTGCCACCAGCTGGAGACAGGGACCCTACGAGCAGTACTTC
NA	TRBD1	TRBV6-5	TRBJ1-5	CASSYRGPGNQPQHF	TGTGCCAGCAGTTACAGGGGGCCCGGCAATCAGCCCCAGCATTTT
NA	TRBD1	TRBV28	TRBJ1-4	CASSRTGGNEKLFF	TGTGCCAGCAGTCGAACAGGGGGTAATGAAAAACTGTTTTTT
once	TRBD2	TRBV7-9	TRBJ2-3	CASSFPGLASTDTQYF	TGTGCCAGCAGCTTTCCGGGACTAGCGTCGACAGATACGCAGTATTTT
NA	NA	TRBV3-1/TRBV3-2	TRBJ2-5	CASSQEIIQTETQYF	TGTGCCAGCAGCCAAGAAATCATCCAAACTGAGACCCAGTACTTC
NA	NA	TRBV2	TRBJ2-3	CASSDPTESTDTQYF	TGTGCCAGCAGTGACCCGACAGAGAGCACAGATACGCAGTATTTT
NA	TRBD2	TRBV10-3	TRBJ2-5	CAISEPGLDWETQYF	TGTGCCATCAGTGAACCGGGACTAGATTGGGAGACCCAGTACTTC
NA	TRBD1	TRBV19	TRBJ1-2	CASKNTGQGAYGYTF	TGTGCCAGTAAAAACACGGGACAGGGCGCCTATGGCTACACCTTC
few	TRBD2	TRBV6-5	TRBJ2-7	CASSYGGGAYEQYF	TGTGCCAGCAGTTATGGCGGGGGGGCCTACGAGCAGTACTTC
once	TRBD1	TRBV18	TRBJ1-1	CASSTGTANTEAFF	TGTGCCAGCTCAACCGGGACAGCGAACACTGAAGCTTTCTTT
NA	TRBD1	TRBV5-4	TRBJ1-2	CASSSKQGAQVYGYTF	TGTGCCAGCAGCTCAAAACAGGGGGCGCAGGTCTATGGCTACACCTTC
NA	NA	TRBV7-2	TRBJ2-1	CASRTQGNEQFF	TGTGCCAGCAGAACACAGGGCAATGAGCAGTTCTTC
NA	NA	TRBV9	TRBJ1-5	CASSVAGLDNQPQHF	TGTGCCAGCAGCGTAGCCGGACTCGACAATCAGCCCCAGCATTTT
NA	NA	TRBV4-2	TRBJ2-2	CASSSPFRTTNTGELFF	TGTGCCAGCAGCTCACCGTTTCGGACAACGAACACCGGGGAGCTGTTTTTT
NA	TRBD1	TRBV30	TRBJ1-1	CALWTGTNTEAFF	TGTGCCTTATGGACAGGGACGAACACTGAAGCTTTCTTT
NA	NA	TRBV11-2	TRBJ2-5	CASSFVVPGEETQYF	TGTGCCAGCAGCTTTGTAGTGCCAGGGGAAGAGACCCAGTACTTC
NA	NA	TRBV27	TRBJ2-2	CASSVQGPRNWNTGELFF	TGTGCCAGCAGTGTACAGGGTCCCAGGAACTGGAACACCGGGGAGCTGTTTTTT
NA	TRBD2	TRBV5-1	TRBJ2-3	CASSFGLVTDTQYF	TGCGCCAGCAGCTTCGGACTAGTCACAGATACGCAGTATTTT
NA	NA	TRBV4-1	TRBJ2-5	CASSRTAQETQYF	TGCGCCAGCAGCCGGACAGCTCAAGAGACCCAGTACTTC
NA	NA	TRBV28	TRBJ1-3	CASRGHSSGNTIYF	TGTGCCAGCAGGGGACACTCCTCTGGAAACACCATATATTTT
NA	NA	TRBV5-1	TRBJ1-4	CASSRDRSNEKLFF	TGCGCCAGCAGCCGAGACAGGTCAAATGAAAAACTGTTTTTT
NA	NA	TRBV4-1	TRBJ1-4	CASSHREGMGEKLFF	TGCGCCAGCAGCCATCGCGAGGGCATGGGGGAAAAACTGTTTTTT
NA	TRBD1	TRBV4-3	TRBJ2-2	CASSQLGTGANTGELFF	TGCGCCAGCAGCCAACTAGGGACAGGGGCGAACACCGGGGAGCTGTTTTTT
few	NA	TRBV6-5	TRBJ1-5	CASRSGNQPQHF	TGTGCCAGCAGGTCAGGGAATCAGCCCCAGCATTTT
NA	TRBD2	TRBV7-3	TRBJ2-3	CASSLIPSGGAIDTQYF	TGTGCCAGCAGCTTAATACCTAGCGGGGGGGCCATAGATACGCAGTATTTT
NA	TRBD1	TRBV18	TRBJ1-5	CASSFDRGGDQPQHF	TGTGCCAGCTCGTTCGACAGGGGCGGCGATCAGCCCCAGCATTTT
NA	NA	TRBV7-3	TRBJ1-5	CASSLSVGEGSNQPQHF	TGTGCCAGCAGCTTATCTGTTGGGGAGGGTAGCAATCAGCCCCAGCATTTT
NA	NA	TRBV28	TRBJ2-7	CASSSVVPYEQYF	TGTGCCAGCAGTTCGGTGGTTCCCTACGAGCAGTACTTC
once	TRBD1	TRBV4-2	TRBJ2-7	CASSREDRGQYEQYF	TGTGCCAGCAGCCGGGAGGACAGGGGTCAGTACGAGCAGTACTTC
NA	NA	TRBV7-2	TRBJ1-2	CASSFSGVYGYTF	TGTGCCAGCAGCTTTTCAGGGGTGTATGGCTACACCTTC
NA	TRBD2	TRBV6-2/TRBV6-3	TRBJ2-3	CASSLLAGPGRDTQYF	TGTGCCAGCAGCCTACTAGCGGGCCCCGGCAGGGATACGCAGTATTTT
once	NA	TRBV24-1	TRBJ2-7	CATSDLQVQYF	TGTGCCACCAGTGATTTGCAGGTGCAGTACTTC
NA	NA	TRBV9	TRBJ1-2	CASSVGQYGYTF	TGTGCCAGCAGCGTAGGGCAGTACGGCTACACCTTC